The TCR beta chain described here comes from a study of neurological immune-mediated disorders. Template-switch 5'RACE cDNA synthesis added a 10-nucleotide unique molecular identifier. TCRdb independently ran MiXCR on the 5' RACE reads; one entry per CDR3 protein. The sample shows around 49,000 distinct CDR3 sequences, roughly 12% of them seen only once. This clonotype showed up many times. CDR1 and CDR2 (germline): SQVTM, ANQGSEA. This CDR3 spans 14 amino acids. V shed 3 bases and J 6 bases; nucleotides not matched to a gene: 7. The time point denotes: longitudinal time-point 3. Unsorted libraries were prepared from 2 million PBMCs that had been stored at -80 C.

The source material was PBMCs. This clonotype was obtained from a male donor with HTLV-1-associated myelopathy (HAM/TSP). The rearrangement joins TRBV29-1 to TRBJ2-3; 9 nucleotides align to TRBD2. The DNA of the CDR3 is TGCAGCGTTGAGAGGGGCGGGGGGGCTGATACGCAGTATTTT. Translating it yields CSVERGGGADTQYF.